The 10 T cell receptor beta chains listed next were all sequenced from one sample in a study of CXCR3-negative and CXCR3-positive naive CD8 T cells. Study-wide results and caveats: For CXCR3-positive naive cells, TRB CDR3s were more hydrophobic than those of CXCR3-negative naive cells.

Libraries were UMI-labeled 5' RACE TRB cDNA. TCRdb re-called the 5' RACE reads; every CDR3 protein appears as one record, without DNA. The table for this sample gives about 89,000 distinct CDR3 sequences. The antigens of these receptors remain unknown. Sequenced: naive CXCR3+ CD8+ T cells from blood. Indicated subset: CD45RO-CCR7+CD27+CD95- naive CD8+ T cells expressing CXCR3 (TNR3+). All receptors come from a human donor in good health. Some clones in this sample may be carry-over from other donors' samples.

The chain links TRBV4-3 to TRBJ2-1. Germline V gene sequence: CDR1 LGHNA, CDR2 YSLEER. The CDR3 spans 15 residues. The CDR3 is CASSQFLASYNEQFF.

This chain links TRBV7-6 with TRBJ2-1; TCRdb indicates TRBD1, and absent DNA this call remains unverified. The CDR3 covers 11 residues. Looked up from germline, CDR1 is SGHVS and CDR2 is FNYEAQ. CDR3 region: CASSLTGEQFF.

The chain carries TRBV29-1 and TRBJ2-1; the TCRdb D gene call, TRBD2, has no DNA to confirm it. The CDR3 sequence is 12 residues long. CDR1 SQVTM and CDR2 ANQGSEA come from the germline V gene. The CDR3 spells CSAPVLAGGTVF.

CDR3 protein: CASSPLPYANYGYTF. The chain combines TRBV18 with TRBJ1-2. CDR3 size: 15 residues. Germline CDR1 and CDR2: KGHSH and LQKENI.

The chain has TRBV28 and TRBJ2-3; checking the TCRdb D call of TRBD1 is not possible without DNA. In germline, CDR1 is MDHEN, CDR2 SYDVKM. This CDR3 region has 15 residues. CDR3 loop: CASSLWDRGSDTQYF.

V is TRBV12-3 or TRBV12-4 and J is TRBJ1-1; TCRdb's assignment of TRBD1 cannot be checked, as there is no DNA. The CDR3 loop spans 12 amino acids. CDR3 residues: CASSFGGAEAFF.

This chain's CDR3 is CASSQESGGSNTGELFF. This chain connects TRBV14 to TRBJ2-2; TCRdb's D call, TRBD1, is unchecked because there is no DNA. CDR3 length equals 17 residues. Germline-derived CDR1 and CDR2 are SGHDN and FVKESK. Filled out from reference TRBV14 and TRBJ2-2, the complete variable domain reads EAGVTQFPSHSVIEKGQTVTLRCDPISGHDNLYWYRRVMGKEIKFLLHFVKESKQDESGMPNNRFLAERTGGTYSTLKVQPAELEDSGVYFCASSQESGGSNTGELFFGEGSRLTVL.

The rearrangement links TRBV27 to TRBJ1-1. The V gene's germline CDR1 is MNHEY and CDR2 SMNVEV (reference sequence). The CDR3 consists of 16 residues. The chain's CDR3 is CASSLGGPALNTEAFF.

The chain joins TRBV27 to TRBJ2-1; no DNA is available, so the TRBD2 call from TCRdb remains unchecked. CDR3 length: 14 amino acids. The germline gives CDR1 MNHEY, CDR2 SMNVEV (reference sequence). CDR3 in amino acids: CASTPGLAGNEQFF.

V usage is TRBV12-3 or TRBV12-4 and J usage is TRBJ2-1; TCRdb's D call, TRBD1, is unchecked because there is no DNA. This CDR3 spans 13 amino acids. This CDR3 is CASSWDRGMEQFF.